This T cell receptor (beta chain) was profiled in a study of T cells after yellow fever vaccination. V gave up 3 bases and J gave up 6 bases; unmatched junction bases: 10. CDR3 length: 16 amino acids. Germline values: CDR1 LNHDA, CDR2 SQIVND (reference sequence). For TCR, cDNA came from 5'RACE template switching, which added a universal primer site and UMIs. TCRdb recomputed calls from the 5' RACE reads with MiXCR, one row per CDR3 protein. The table shows about 340,000 distinct CDR3 sequences, with 9.5% to 15% occurring only once. The sequence came from a man aged 18 to 29 who received the YFV17D yellow fever vaccine. This sample comprised CD4+ T cells sorted from PBMCs, obtained 15 days after the yellow fever booster vaccination. This sequence joins TRBV19 and TRBJ2-2, with TRBD2 matching over 7 bases. The chain's CDR3 is CASSIMGGVMPGELFF. CDR3 DNA: TGTGCCAGTAGTATTATGGGGGGGGTGATGCCCGGGGAGCTGTTTTTT. The full variable domain, rest sourced from reference TRBV19 and TRBJ2-2, is DGGITQSPKYLFRKEGQNVTLSCEQNLNHDAMYWYRQDPGQGLRLIYYSQIVNDFQKGDIAEGYSVSREKKESFPLTVTSAQKNPTAFYLCASSIMGGVMPGELFFGEGSRLTVL.